Shown below are 3 T cell receptor beta chains from a single sample sequenced in a study of blood T cell repertoires in COVID-19. The method was immunoSEQ multiplex PCR; TCRdb's version includes in-frame clones alone and lacks a portion of them. In the table there are approximately 160,000 clones, about 86% of which are singletons. The sample taken for sequencing was peripheral blood. These receptors all stem from a woman of 80 years or more with acute or convalescent COVID-19.

This clone was counted once. CDR3 DNA sequence: TGTGCCAGCAGCTTAGCTGCCCCTAGCGGGGGTCTGTACGAGCAGTACTTC. This codes for CASSLAAPSGGLYEQYF. The V call is TRBV7-6, the J call TRBJ2-7; 10 bases fit TRBD2. Trimming cost V 0 bases and J 4 bases; bases outside gene matches: 9. Germline CDR1 is SGHVS and CDR2 is FNYEAQ. The CDR3 runs 17 residues.

The chain employs TRBV6-2 or TRBV6-3 and TRBJ2-1, with D perhaps TRBD2 (6 bases). Trimming stripped 1 base from V and 6 bases from J, with 13 bases between. The germline CDR1 and CDR2 sequences are MNHEY and SVGEGT. This CDR3 has 15 residues. This chain's CDR3 is CASSYFGGNLNEQFF. The CDR3 region has the DNA TGTGCCAGCAGTTACTTCGGGGGAAACCTCAATGAGCAGTTCTTC.

The chain carries TRBV19 and TRBJ2-3; 7 nucleotides match TRBD1. The CDR3 extends over 13 amino acids. CDR1 and CDR2 from the germline V gene are LNHDA and SQIVND (reference sequence). Trimming removed 6 bases from V and 5 bases from J; junction bases left unmatched: 5. CDR3 residues: CASSPDREDTQYF. CDR3 nucleotide sequence: TGTGCCAGTAGCCCCGACAGGGAAGATACGCAGTATTTT.